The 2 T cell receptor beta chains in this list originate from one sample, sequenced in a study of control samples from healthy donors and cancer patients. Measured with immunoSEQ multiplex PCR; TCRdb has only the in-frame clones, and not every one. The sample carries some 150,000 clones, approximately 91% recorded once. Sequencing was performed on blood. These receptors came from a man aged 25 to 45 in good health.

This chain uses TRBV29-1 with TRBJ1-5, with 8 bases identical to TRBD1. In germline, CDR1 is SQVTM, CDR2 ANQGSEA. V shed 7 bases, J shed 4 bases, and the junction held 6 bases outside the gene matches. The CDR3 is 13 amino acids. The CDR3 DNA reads TGCAGCGCTAAGACAGGGGTGAATCAGCCCCAGCATTTT. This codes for CSAKTGVNQPQHF.

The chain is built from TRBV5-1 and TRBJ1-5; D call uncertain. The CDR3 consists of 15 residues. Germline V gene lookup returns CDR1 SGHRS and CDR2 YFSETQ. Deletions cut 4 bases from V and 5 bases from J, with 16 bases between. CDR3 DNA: TGCGCCAGCAGCCCCGGATTGGGAAGGTATCAGCCCCAGCATTTT. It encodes CASSPGLGRYQPQHF.